Below, one T cell receptor beta chain is given with its context. Time point indicated: peripheral blood 6 weeks after treatment start. Per germline, CDR1 MGHRA and CDR2 YSYEKL. V lost 1 base, J lost 2 bases, and 9 bases lay in between. The CDR3 is made up of 15 amino acids. Data came from immunoSEQ multiplex PCR; TCRdb stores just in-frame clones and leaves some out. The sample lists about 90,000 clones; roughly 80% were seen once. These data originate in a study of PD-L1 blockade in urothelial cancer. About the study: When blood samples were assessed, the median T cell count was about 140,000.

The J gene is TRBJ2-1, the V gene TRBV4-1, with D tentatively TRBD2 (5 bases). The clonotype comes from a man in his 70s with urothelial cancer. This material consisted of PBMCs, taken around atezolizumab (anti-PD-L1) treatment. In DNA form, the CDR3 reads TGCGCCAGCAGCCAAGGAGGGAGCGCCTACAATGAGCAGTTCTTC. Encoded protein: CASSQGGSAYNEQFF.